This T cell receptor beta chain was obtained from a study of read filtering for tumor transcriptome and immune sequencing (TCRdb year 2020). Some background on the complete study: Of the patients in the cohort, about 16 were male and around 14 were female, and their mean age was about 72 years, with a range of about 47 to 85. TCR-region mapped reads per sample ranged from about 3.5 to 10.27 million with IR-seq versus only roughly 85 to 1273 with RNA-seq. TCR repertoires obtained by targeted immune repertoire sequencing and by bulk whole-transcriptome sequencing performed on the same bone marrow samples were compared. Whole-transcriptome libraries were prepared with the TruSeq RNA Access Library Prep Kit after DNase treatment. By revised international staging, roughly eight patients were R-ISS I, some 16 were R-ISS II and 6 or 7 were R-ISS III. A main aim was a read-filtering strategy for immune repertoire data, specifically whether clonotypes supported by a single read should be removed. Study-wide findings and limitations: The sorted CD138-negative fraction was a mixed bone marrow immune population, not purified T cells. IR-seq captured clonotypes at much higher depth and more reliably than RNA-seq, and smaller IR-seq throughput sufficed to identify most shared clonotypes. When single-read clonotypes were removed, the proportions of shared clonotypes in IR-seq and RNA-seq correlated more strongly. Single-read clonotypes made up about 80% of clonotypes but only about 4% of total reads in IR-seq, compared with roughly 70% of clonotypes and around 41% of reads in RNA-seq.

Every patient had bone marrow sampled at the time of active disease. Ficoll-Hypaque density gradient centrifugation was used to isolate the bone marrow mononuclear cells. To remove myeloma plasma cells, the cells were labeled with CD138 magnetic microbeads on a MACS separator, and CD138-negative cells were then collected by negative selection. Flow cytometry on an Attune NxT with CD138 antibodies was used to check the purity of the isolated cells. Total RNA was extracted with TRIzol reagent and quantified with a NanoDrop spectrophotometer. For each patient, the CD138-negative bone marrow sample underwent paired RNA-seq and IR-seq. Many counts were recorded for this clonotype. Its cognate antigen has yet to be identified. Base qualities are not provided; no much larger clone lies one nucleotide away. Per the germline V gene (reference sequence), LGHDT is the CDR1 and YNNKEL is the CDR2. The CDR3 goes from the cysteine to the phenylalanine over 15 residues. Here the CDR3 DNA is all that survives: 45 bases in frame from base 1. Deletion took 0 bases off V and 3 bases off J, with a span of 11 bases between the germline ends.

Starting from roughly 410 ng RNA, TCR libraries were constructed with the Immunoverse kit using molecular barcoded adaptors that cover the alpha/delta and beta/gamma chains. TCR library preparation used the same RNA that went into transcriptome sequencing. An Illumina HiSeq 4000 with 2 x 150 cycles was used to sequence the TCR libraries. The authors processed their data as follows. Using MiXCR, which included quality filtering and error correction, TCR reads were aligned to human V, D, J and C references and then assembled into CDR3 clonotypes. The tcR package in R was used for analysis of clonotype counts and gene usage diversity. For inspection of raw mapping reads, RNA-seq reads were mapped by STAR aligner version 2.5.3a onto GRCh37 of the human genome. To test how sequencing depth affects detected clonotypes, IR-seq fastq files were randomly downsampled with Seqtk 1.3. TCRdb reanalyzed the raw reads on its own, using fastp at Q25 for trimming and MiXCR for clone calling, and kept in-frame beta chains. Each CDR3 protein gets just one entry, which takes the most common genes and DNA from the rows behind it. The V and J calls reflect TCRdb's pipeline rather than the authors' work. Counted in this sample were about 47,000 distinct CDR3 sequences; 12% of them appeared once. The biggest ten clones account for roughly 15% of the sample.

This receptor was obtained from a donor aged 40 or older with multiple myeloma. The specimen was a population of CD138-negative cells sorted from bone marrow. The cell subset or site tag for this specimen amounts to: bone marrow mononuclear cells depleted of CD138+ plasma/myeloma cells by negative magnetic selection. Recombination connected TRBV3-1 to TRBJ2-5, with the D segment identity uncertain. The CDR3 has the sequence CASSQDRKREETQYF. The DNA reads as follows: TGTGCCAGCAGCCAAGATCGGAAAAGGGAAGAGACCCAGTACTTC.